A single sample is the source of the 25 T cell receptor beta chains below, sequenced in a study of molecular identifiers for immune sequencing clone quantification. TCRdb passed the PCR reads through MiXCR, listing each CDR3 protein once. The sample yields 400,000 to 600,000 distinct CDR3 sequences, around 21% seen once. The source material was naive CD8+ T cells from blood, with Jurkat cell RNA spiked in. The subset is: FACS-sorted CD8+CD4-CCR7+CD45RA+ naive T cells. All receptors come from a human donor in good health. Some libraries in this study had Jurkat cell RNA spiked in.

V usage is TRBV2 and J usage is TRBJ2-1, with D possibly TRBD1 on 5 matching bases. This CDR3 region has 15 residues. V gave up 8 bases and J gave up 6 bases, with 20 bases separating them. Germline CDR1 and CDR2: SNHLY and FYNNEI. The CDR3: CASVPGSGQRNEQFF. The CDR3 nucleotides are TGTGCCAGCGTTCCAGGGTCCGGCCAGCGCAATGAGCAGTTCTTC.

The V and J genes are TRBV5-1 and TRBJ2-1; D is uncertain. The CDR3 consists of 15 residues. The germline V and J ends were trimmed by 2 bases and 0 bases, with 9 bases remaining between them. Per the germline V gene, CDR1 is SGHRS and CDR2 is YFSETQ. CDR3 protein: CASSFFKSSYNEQFF. The CDR3 DNA follows: TGCGCCAGCAGCTTTTTCAAAAGCTCCTACAATGAGCAGTTCTTC.

This clonotype showed up many times. V usage is TRBV7-2 and J usage is TRBJ1-5; D remains ambiguous. The CDR3 covers 15 residues. V lost 2 bases and J lost 2, with 10 bases in between. Germline CDR1 SGHTA, CDR2 FQGNSA. The CDR3 bases are TGTGCCAGCAGCTTATTTGATGGGGGCAATCAGCCCCAGCATTTT. This encodes CASSLFDGGNQPQHF.

A few counts support this clonotype. The gene calls are TRBV3-1 and TRBJ2-1; D possibly corresponds to TRBD2 (5 bases). CDR1 and CDR2 (germline): LGHDT, YNNKEL (reference sequence). This CDR3 is 19 amino acids long. Trimming left V 0 bases short and J 0 bases short, with 18 bases between. DNA for the CDR3: TGTGCCAGCAGCCAAGAGGGCACCCACGGACTGACCTCCTACAATGAGCAGTTCTTC. It specifies CASSQEGTHGLTSYNEQFF.

This clonotype showed up just a few times. This chain connects TRBV7-9 to TRBJ2-7; D perhaps matches TRBD1 (6 bases). From germline, CDR1 is SEHNR and CDR2 FQNEAQ (reference sequence). The CDR3 contains 14 residues. V dropped 5 bases and J dropped 5 bases, with 16 bases sitting between them. The CDR3 DNA is TGTGCCAGCAGCCCCACCCAGACAGGCCACGAGCAGTACTTC. It is translated as CASSPTQTGHEQYF.

This clonotype was counted between two and nine times. This rearrangement joins TRBV30 to TRBJ2-3; 13 bases fit TRBD2. Germline assignment: CDR1 GTSNPN and CDR2 SVGIG (reference sequence). There are 19 residues in the CDR3. With V trimmed by 4 bases and J by 6 bases, 19 bases remained unmatched. CDR3 region: CAWTPPMGLAGISGDTQYF. For the CDR3, the DNA is TGTGCCTGGACCCCCCCGATGGGACTAGCGGGGATATCAGGGGATACGCAGTATTTT.

This clonotype was observed a single time. At one end, the junction sequence differs from germline, possibly due to a read error. The V and J genes are TRBV4-3 and TRBJ1-1; 7 bases fit TRBD1. Germline CDR1 and CDR2: LGHNA and YSLEER. The CDR3 loop spans 13 amino acids. CDR3 sequence: CAGSQAGGTEAFF. As DNA, the CDR3 is TGCGCCGGCAGCCAAGCAGGGGGGACTGAAGCTTTCTTT.

This clonotype occurred a few times. V usage is TRBV4-1 and J usage is TRBJ2-7; TRBD1 might be the D (6 bases). Trimming removed 4 bases from V and 7 bases from J, with 17 bases in between. The CDR3 extends over 14 amino acids. The V gene's germline CDR1 is MGHRA and CDR2 YSYEKL. The CDR3 coding sequence is TGCGCCAGCAGCCGCAGACAGGTAGGGGGTGAGCAGTACTTC. It codes for CASSRRQVGGEQYF.

The chain is built from TRBV6-2 or TRBV6-3 and TRBJ2-2; the D gene is possibly TRBD1 (6 bases). The germline V and J ends were trimmed by 1 base and 1 base, with 25 bases remaining between them. From germline, CDR1 is MNHEY and CDR2 SVGEGT. This CDR3 has 21 residues. CDR3 in amino acids: CASSYLTLDPTRTENTGELFF. In DNA form, the CDR3 reads TGTGCCAGCAGTTACTTAACTTTAGACCCCACCCGGACAGAGAACACCGGGGAGCTGTTTTTT.

This rearrangement joins TRBV6-2 or TRBV6-3 to TRBJ2-4, with unresolved D. CDR3 length: 14 amino acids. Looked up from germline, CDR1 is MNHEY and CDR2 is SVGEGT. V lost 2 bases and J 6 bases, leaving 11 bases between the germline ends. CDR3 sequence (DNA): TGTGCCAGCAGTTACGATGAATGGGGAAACATTCAGTACTTC. This codes for CASSYDEWGNIQYF.

This clonotype was detected ten times or more. The chain is built from TRBV20-1 and TRBJ1-1; D is ambiguous. The CDR3 is made up of 12 amino acids. Germline V gene lookup returns CDR1 DFQATT and CDR2 SNEGSKA (reference sequence). CDR3 nucleotide sequence: TGCATACCAGTTACGATGAACACTGAAGCTTTCTTT. This sequence encodes CIPVTMNTEAFF.

Concerning this clonotype itself: Possible read error: a much larger clone is one base away. This chain connects TRBV12-3 or TRBV12-4 to TRBJ2-7; 7 bases line up with TRBD2. The CDR3 runs to 13 residues. The CDR3 coding sequence is TGTGCCAGCAAAGGCGGGAGCTCCTACGAGAAGTACTTC. Protein sequence: CASKGGSSYEKYF.

This clonotype was seen at least ten times. The CDR3 DNA follows: TGTGCCAGCAGCGTAGGTTCTGTGACAGAGGTGTTTTTT. This sequence encodes CASSVGSVTEVFF. The chain is built from TRBV9 and TRBJ1-4; possibly TRBD1 for D (5 bases). Between the trimmed V and J ends, which lost 0 bases and 15 bases, there was a span of 15 bases. There are 13 residues in the CDR3. CDR1 and CDR2 from the germline V gene are SGDLS and YYNGEE.

This clonotype has a count of ten or more. The chain uses TRBV28 and TRBJ2-7, with 9 bases identical to TRBD2. Germline lookup yields CDR1 MDHEN and CDR2 SYDVKM. This CDR3 contains 14 residues. The V and J ends lost 3 bases and 6 bases, in that order; junction bases with no gene match: 6. CDR3 amino acids: CASSFQREVSEQYF. The CDR3 nucleotides read TGTGCCAGCAGTTTCCAGCGGGAGGTGTCCGAGCAGTACTTC.

The V and J genes are TRBV5-6 and TRBJ2-1; D may match TRBD1 or TRBD2 (6 bases each). Germline V gene lookup returns CDR1 SGHDT and CDR2 YYEEEE. The CDR3 has 15 residues. V was cut by 4 bases and J by 0 bases, with 11 bases left in between. The CDR3 sequence is CASSGGPSSYNEQFF. CDR3 DNA sequence: TGTGCCAGCAGCGGGGGGCCGAGCTCCTACAATGAGCAGTTCTTC.

This clonotype came up many times. This chain joins TRBV14 and TRBJ1-2, with TRBD1 matching over 7 bases. CDR3 length: 15 residues. V dropped 2 bases and J dropped 6; count of bases not matched to a gene: 9. Germline CDR1 is SGHDN and CDR2 is FVKESK. The CDR3 loop reads CASSQPGTEANGYTF. DNA of the CDR3: TGTGCCAGCAGCCAACCCGGGACAGAGGCGAATGGCTACACCTTC.

V usage is TRBV7-9 and J usage is TRBJ2-7, with a tentative D call TRBD1 (6 bases). The CDR3 is 16 residues long. The V end lost 0 bases, the J end lost 1 base, and 13 bases lay between the germline ends. Germline-derived CDR1 and CDR2 are SEHNR and FQNEAQ (reference sequence). The CDR3 DNA reads TGTGCCAGCAGCTTAGCGTTAGGACAGCTATCCTACGAGCAGTACTTC. Protein product: CASSLALGQLSYEQYF. The variable domain in full, completed from reference TRBV7-9 and TRBJ2-7, reads DTGVSQNPRHKITKRGQNVTFRCDPISEHNRLYWYRQTLGQGPEFLTYFQNEAQLEKSRLLSDRFSAERPKGSFSTLEIQRTEQGDSAMYLCASSLALGQLSYEQYFGPGTRLTVT.

This clonotype was recorded many times. V usage is TRBV6-6 and J usage is TRBJ1-5, with TRBD1 matching 7 bases. Germline CDR1 and CDR2: MNHNY and SVGAGI (reference sequence). The V gene end was trimmed by 2 bases and the J gene end by 2 bases; junction bases not matched to a gene: 12. The CDR3 extends over 18 amino acids. The CDR3 region is CASSYPTGDLRGNQPQHF. As DNA, the CDR3 is TGTGCCAGCAGTTACCCTACAGGGGATCTGAGAGGCAATCAGCCCCAGCATTTT.

This clonotype has at least ten counts. The chain employs TRBV25-1 and TRBJ2-7; a possible D gene is TRBD1 (5 bases). V dropped 3 bases and J dropped 0 bases, with 15 bases sitting between them. This CDR3 is 16 amino acids long. Germline V gene data show CDR1 as MGHDK and CDR2 as SYGVNS. The CDR3 loop is CASSEGIRAVSYEQYF. As DNA, the CDR3 is TGTGCCAGCAGTGAGGGAATCAGGGCCGTCTCCTACGAGCAGTACTTC.

This clonotype was seen more than once but under ten times. J is TRBJ2-5 and V is TRBV4-1; 7 positions agree with TRBD1. In germline, CDR1 is MGHRA, CDR2 YSYEKL. This CDR3 has 14 amino acids. Trimming at V came to 3 bases and at J to 4 bases, leaving 5 bases not matched to a gene. CDR3 protein: CASSQITGVETQYF. For the CDR3, the DNA is TGCGCCAGCAGCCAGATCACAGGGGTAGAGACCCAGTACTTC.

This chain uses TRBV20-1 with TRBJ2-2; D remains ambiguous. CDR1 and CDR2 from the germline V gene are DFQATT and SNEGSKA (reference sequence). Trimming removed 3 bases from V and 0 bases from J, with 14 bases in between. This CDR3 has 16 amino acids. The CDR3 region is CSARDPVTTNTGELFF. In nucleotides, the CDR3 is TGCAGTGCTAGGGATCCGGTCACGACGAACACCGGGGAGCTGTTTTTT.

The rearrangement joins TRBV25-1 to TRBJ2-5, with 8 bases that match TRBD1. The CDR3 is made up of 14 amino acids. The germline V gene has CDR1 MGHDK and CDR2 SYGVNS. The J segment lost 5 bases and the V segment lost 6 bases, leaving 8 bases of the junction unmatched. The CDR3 coding sequence is TGTGCCAGCAGCAGCCGGAACAGGGGGGAGACCCAGTACTTC. Amino acid sequence: CASSSRNRGETQYF.

This clonotype was counted between two and nine times. The V and J genes are TRBV28 and TRBJ2-2, with TRBD2 as a possible D gene (6 bases). The CDR3 spans 14 residues. Germline V CDR1 and CDR2: MDHEN, SYDVKM. V lost 7 bases and J lost 3, with 12 bases in between. The CDR3 DNA reads as TGTGCCAGCATACCCGGGAGATACACCGGGGAGCTGTTTTTT. Translation gives CASIPGRYTGELFF.

Only a few counts were recorded for this clonotype. V gene TRBV7-9 combines with J gene TRBJ1-6; D gene ambiguous. The ends were cut back, 7 bases at V and 7 bases at J, with 14 bases in the middle. CDR3 length: 14 amino acids. CDR1 is SEHNR and CDR2 is FQNEAQ in the germline V gene (reference sequence). Here the CDR3 reads CASNEGVGNSPLHF. CDR3 sequence (DNA): TGTGCCAGCAACGAGGGAGTGGGCAATTCACCCCTCCACTTT.

This clonotype was recorded many times. CDR3 amino acids: CSGRTSHEKLFF. CDR3 DNA sequence: TGCAGCGGCCGGACCTCACATGAAAAACTGTTTTTT. The chain employs TRBV29-1 and TRBJ1-4; D remains ambiguous. The CDR3 is 12 amino acids. Trimming took off 7 bases at V and 6 bases at J, with 12 bases between the two ends. Per germline, CDR1 SQVTM and CDR2 ANQGSEA. The whole variable domain, filled in from reference TRBV29-1 and TRBJ1-4, reads SAVISQKPSRDICQRGTSLTIQCQVDSQVTMMFWYRQQPGQSLTLIATANQGSEATYESGFVIDKFPISRPNLTFSTLTVSNMSPEDSSIYLCSGRTSHEKLFFGSGTQLSVL.